One T cell receptor (beta chain) is described in this entry. CDR1 is SGHDT and CDR2 is YYEEEE in the germline V gene. The V end lost 0 bases, the J end lost 4 bases, and 10 bases lay between the germline ends. The CDR3 totals 14 residues. This sample stems from a study of blood T cell repertoires in COVID-19. For the study at large: Acute and convalescent COVID-19 samples came from the United States, Italy and Spain. PBMCs, B-cell-depleted T cells, or T cells provided the cDNA or gDNA that made up the material.

Original handling: Reference gene primers were amplified, and this amplification served to estimate nucleated cell counts. The data were produced by immunoSEQ multiplex PCR, yet TCRdb's version contains in-frame clones alone and is incomplete. The D gene and trimming were derived from the DNA, and the V and J assignments and clone size from that table. The table has approximately 160,000 clones, over 75% seen once. The source is a man aged 65 to 79 with acute or convalescent COVID-19. This chain connects TRBV5-6 to TRBJ1-1; no reliable D call. The sequenced sample was peripheral blood. The CDR3 sequence is CASSLGGFGTEAFF. The CDR3 DNA reads as TGTGCCAGCAGCTTGGGAGGATTTGGCACTGAAGCTTTCTTT.